This T cell receptor (beta chain) was obtained from a study of PD-1 blockade in classical Hodgkin lymphoma. The CDR3 is made up of 13 amino acids. Germline V gives CDR1 SGHTA, CDR2 FQGNSA. Deletions cut 8 bases from V and 5 bases from J, with 12 bases between. As to time point: newly diagnosed, previously untreated cHL patient sample. After thawing, PBMCs were subjected to magnetic negative selection to isolate CD8+ T cells. Newly diagnosed, untreated classical Hodgkin lymphoma PBMCs served as comparison. Details on this clone: Its antigen is currently unknown.

Study-wide findings and caveats: Whatever underlies the repertoire differences (possibly disease activity or prior therapy) remains undefined. Reported baseline diversity: healthy donors highest, relapsed/refractory patients lowest.

Data came from immunoSEQ multiplex PCR; TCRdb stores just in-frame clones and leaves some out. The table has around 2,000 clones, 70% to 80% seen once. Input material: CD8+ T cells from blood. The receptor comes from a human donor with classical Hodgkin lymphoma. The gene calls are TRBV7-2 and TRBJ2-2; D ambiguous. CDR3 nucleotide sequence: TGTGCCAGCGGATTTAGCTCTACCGGGGAGCTGTTTTTT. Translated, it gives CASGFSSTGELFF. Drawing the rest from reference TRBV7-2 and TRBJ2-2, the complete variable domain is GAGVSQSPSNKVTEKGKDVELRCDPISGHTALYWYRQSLGQGLEFLIYFQGNSAPDKSGLPSDRFSAERTGGSVSTLTIQRTQQEDSAVYLCASGFSSTGELFFGEGSRLTVL.